These T cell receptor beta chains were read from a single sample in a study of response to subunit inactivated influenza vaccine. Via MiXCR, TCRdb re-called the RT-PCR reads, giving one row per CDR3 protein. This table has about 570,000 distinct CDR3 sequences, 10% to 12% appearing once. These data were likewise used in another study, on T cells expressing NK-cell markers.

The input for sequencing was PBMCs from blood, taken on the day of vaccination. The receptor source for this set is a man aged 50 to 60 who received an inactivated influenza vaccine. Both conserved end residues are part of each CDR3. Each record gives: J gene, D gene, clone size, V gene, CDR3 DNA, CDR3 protein. A D gene is named only where the DNA matches it firmly. Clone size is not always given. Where it is, it says once, few, many or a class for expanded clones.

>TRBJ2-1|TRBD2|few|TRBV15
TGTGCCACCAGCAGTTTTCGGGGGGCCTACAATGAGCAGTTCTTC
CATSSFRGAYNEQFF
>TRBJ1-2|TRBD1|-|TRBV10-3
TGTGCCCACCGGGACAGGGATTTGCTCTATGGCTACACCTTC
CAHRDRDLLYGYTF
>TRBJ2-1|TRBD1|-|TRBV7-9
TGTGCCAGCAGCCCCCCCTACTGGACAGGGAACAATGAGCAGTTCTTC
CASSPPYWTGNNEQFF
>TRBJ2-5|TRBD2|-|TRBV5-1
TGCGCCAGCAGCTCGGGACTAGTCGGTGAGACCCAGTACTTC
CASSSGLVGETQYF
>TRBJ2-7|TRBD2|few|TRBV7-8
TGTGCCAGCAGCTTAGAGACTAGCGGACTTCCCTACGAGCAGTACTTC
CASSLETSGLPYEQYF
>TRBJ2-7|TRBD1|many|TRBV12-3/TRBV12-4
TGTGCCAGCATGCCCCAGGGGGCCTACGAGCAGTACTTC
CASMPQGAYEQYF
>TRBJ2-3|TRBD2|-|TRBV7-2
TGTGCCAGCAGCCTTAGCGGGGGGGCGGCAGATACGCAGTATTTT
CASSLSGGAADTQYF
>TRBJ2-3|-|-|TRBV6-1
TGTGCCAGCAGTCCACGGCTCGAAGATACGCAGTATTTT
CASSPRLEDTQYF
>TRBJ2-1|-|-|TRBV6-2/TRBV6-3
TGTGCCAGCAGTTCATACCGGGACATATTACACAATGAGCAGTTCTTC
CASSSYRDILHNEQFF
>TRBJ1-5|-|few|TRBV7-8
TGTGCCAGCAGTCCCACCCCGGAGTTCAATCAGCCCCAGCATTTT
CASSPTPEFNQPQHF
>TRBJ1-5|TRBD1|few|TRBV19
TGTGCCAGTAGTATCAGGGGACAGGGCGGTCAGCCCCAGCATTTT
CASSIRGQGGQPQHF
>TRBJ1-6|-|many|TRBV20-1
TGCAGTGCTCAAGGGAATTCACCCCTCCACTTT
CSAQGNSPLHF
>TRBJ2-1|TRBD2|-|TRBV20-1
TGCAGTGCTAACCTATTGGGACTAGCGGGGAGCTCCTACAATGAGCAGTTCTTC
CSANLLGLAGSSYNEQFF
>TRBJ2-1|TRBD1|few|TRBV11-2
TGTGCCAGCAGCCCAAATCCCGGGGTGACAGGGGGCAAGGGTGAGCAGTTCTTC
CASSPNPGVTGGKGEQFF
>TRBJ2-6|-|many|TRBV29-1
TGCAGCGCCAGCCCTTCTGGGGCCAACGTCCTGACTTTC
CSASPSGANVLTF
>TRBJ2-2|TRBD1|-|TRBV18
TGTGCCAGCTCACCGGTGACCGGGACAGCGAACACCGGGGAGCTGTTTTTT
CASSPVTGTANTGELFF
>TRBJ2-3|-|few|TRBV10-2
TGCGCCAGCAGTGAGCAGCTAGGAGGCGCGCAGTATTTT
CASSEQLGGAQYF
>TRBJ1-3|-|few|TRBV12-3/TRBV12-4
TGTGCCAGCAGTCTTACAGGAGATTTTGGAAACACCATATATTTT
CASSLTGDFGNTIYF
>TRBJ2-7|TRBD2|-|TRBV12-3/TRBV12-4
TGTGCCAGCACTAACTCTTTGACTAGCGGCGCCTACGAGCAGTACTTC
CASTNSLTSGAYEQYF
>TRBJ1-1|-|few|TRBV4-1
TGCGCCAGCAGCCCTGGGACATTTCCCACTGAAGCTTTCTTT
CASSPGTFPTEAFF
>TRBJ2-7|-|-|TRBV6-5
TGTGCCAGCAGTTACACCGCATCCCTCTACGAGCAGTACTTC
CASSYTASLYEQYF
>TRBJ2-3|TRBD2|-|TRBV4-3
TGCGCCAGCAGCCAATCAATGGCGGGAGGCGATTATACGCAGTATTTT
CASSQSMAGGDYTQYF
>TRBJ2-7|TRBD1|-|TRBV12-3/TRBV12-4
TGTGCCAGCAAAACGACAGGGGGCATCGACGAGCAGTACTTC
CASKTTGGIDEQYF
>TRBJ1-2|-|few|TRBV4-3
TGCGCCAGCAGCCCGATGCATGGGGATAACTATGGCTACACCTTC
CASSPMHGDNYGYTF
>TRBJ1-5|-|few|TRBV20-1
TGCAGTGCTGCGGGGACAAGCAATCAGCCCCAGCATTTT
CSAAGTSNQPQHF
>TRBJ2-1|-|many|TRBV29-1
TGCAGCGTCCCCGCCTTAAGCCGGGGCCGACGGAATGAGCAGTTCTTC
CSVPALSRGRRNEQFF
>TRBJ1-5|-|many|TRBV11-2
TGTGCCAGCAGCCCGGGTCACAATCAGCCCCAGCATTTT
CASSPGHNQPQHF
>TRBJ2-3|TRBD2|-|TRBV4-3
TGCGCCAGCAGCCAAGATCGGGCGGGAGAGGAGGCGCAGTATTTT
CASSQDRAGEEAQYF
>TRBJ1-2|-|-|TRBV12-3/TRBV12-4
TGTGCCAGCAGTCTTGACTGGGACTATGGCTACACCTTC
CASSLDWDYGYTF
>TRBJ2-3|TRBD2|-|TRBV11-2
TGTGCCAGCAGCGGGACTACCCTGGTTGATACGCAGTATTTT
CASSGTTLVDTQYF
>TRBJ2-3|-|-|TRBV7-8
TGTGCCAGCAGCTTAGAGTCCCGGACCCCGCAGTATTTT
CASSLESRTPQYF
>TRBJ1-5|TRBD1|few|TRBV6-1
TGTGCCAGCAGACCGCAGGGGGCGGTCAATCAGCCCCAGCATTTT
CASRPQGAVNQPQHF
>TRBJ2-7|-|few|TRBV6-5
TGTGCCAGCAGTTACTCCTTCGGCGGGGTCTCCTACGAGCAGTACTTC
CASSYSFGGVSYEQYF
>TRBJ2-2|-|-|TRBV7-2
TGTGCCAGCAGCAAAGGACCGATCACCGGGGAGCTGTTTTTT
CASSKGPITGELFF
>TRBJ2-5|TRBD2|few|TRBV29-1
TGCAGCGTTGATGGGACTAGCGGGAGAGAGACCCAGTACTTC
CSVDGTSGRETQYF
>TRBJ2-3|TRBD2|-|TRBV20-1
TGCAGTGCTCGCCCCTTTCTAGCGGGGGACACAGATACGCAGTATTTT
CSARPFLAGDTDTQYF
>TRBJ2-1|TRBD2|many|TRBV28
TGTGCCAGCAGTTTTTACTTCACACGACTAGCGGGGCTTTCCTACAATGAGCAGTTCTTC
CASSFYFTRLAGLSYNEQFF
>TRBJ1-1|-|few|TRBV12-3/TRBV12-4
TGTGCCAGCAGTATGTCGACAGGCAGAACTTTCTTT
CASSMSTGRTFF
>TRBJ2-7|TRBD1|few|TRBV7-6
TGTGCCAGCAGCCTCCTTCAACAGGGGGAAATCTCCTACGAGCAGTACTTC
CASSLLQQGEISYEQYF
>TRBJ1-5|TRBD1|-|TRBV20-1
TGCAGTGCTTGGACAGGTAATCAGCCCCAGCATTTT
CSAWTGNQPQHF
>TRBJ2-7|-|many|TRBV4-3
TGCGCCAGCAGCCAAGATTGGGGCTTCTCCTACGAGCAGTACTTC
CASSQDWGFSYEQYF
>TRBJ1-4|TRBD1|-|TRBV12-3/TRBV12-4
TGTGCCAGCAGTTTGGGTGGGACAGGGGGACGAAATGAAAAACTGTTTTTT
CASSLGGTGGRNEKLFF
>TRBJ2-7|-|many|TRBV12-3/TRBV12-4
TGTGCCAGCACTGTCGCGGGGAGCGCCTACGAGCAGTACTTC
CASTVAGSAYEQYF
>TRBJ2-3|TRBD2|few|TRBV11-2
TGTGCCAGCCGTAAGGTGGGGGGGGGTAGCACAGATACGCAGTATTTT
CASRKVGGGSTDTQYF
>TRBJ2-5|TRBD2|few|TRBV20-1
TGCAGTGCTAGAGATGGCGGGAGGGCAGAGACCCAGTACTTC
CSARDGGRAETQYF
>TRBJ2-5|TRBD1|-|TRBV29-1
TGCAGCGTAGACAGGACAGGGGAAGAGACCCAGTACTTC
CSVDRTGEETQYF
>TRBJ2-7|TRBD2|-|TRBV29-1
TGCAGCGTTGGTCGGACTAGCGGGATCTACGAGCAGTACTTC
CSVGRTSGIYEQYF
>TRBJ2-7|-|few|TRBV27
TGTGCCAGCGCCATCCTCGGGGCAAACTACGAGCAGTACTTC
CASAILGANYEQYF
>TRBJ2-2|-|-|TRBV7-2
TGTGCCAGCAGCCCCTTACTAGGGAACACCGGGGAGCTGTTTTTT
CASSPLLGNTGELFF
>TRBJ1-5|TRBD1|few|TRBV28
TGTGCCAGCATTACCGGACAGGGAAGTCAGCCCCAGCATTTT
CASITGQGSQPQHF
>TRBJ1-1|-|few|TRBV12-3/TRBV12-4
TGTGCCAGCAGTACACCTTCTAGGGGCCGCGGACGGGTTCGAGCTTTCTTT
CASSTPSRGRGRVRAFF
>TRBJ2-3|-|few|TRBV5-6
TGTGCCAGCAGCTTGGTTAGCGGCCACACAGATACGCAGTATTTT
CASSLVSGHTDTQYF
>TRBJ2-3|-|-|TRBV29-1
TGCAGCGCTGACCCAGGGTTGACAGATACGCAGTATTTT
CSADPGLTDTQYF
>TRBJ2-5|-|many|TRBV29-1
TGCAGCGTCCGTCACCAAGAGACCCAGTACTTC
CSVRHQETQYF
>TRBJ1-4|-|few|TRBV3-1
TGTGCCAGCAGCCAGAGGGGCCTTTTACGAGGTGAAAAACTGTTTTTT
CASSQRGLLRGEKLFF
>TRBJ1-5|TRBD1|-|TRBV28
TGTGCCAGCAGGCCCGACAGGGTTCTTCAGCCCCAGCATTTT
CASRPDRVLQPQHF